A single sample is the source of the 30 T cell receptor beta chains below, sequenced in a study of T cells in Graves' hyperthyroidism and ophthalmopathy (dated by TCRdb to the late 2010s). The library was generated by multiplex PCR. The reads were generated on an Illumina HiSeq 2000. The TCR beta CDR3 regions were amplified from RNA transcripts. The first round of RT-PCR for the TCR CDR3 was performed with the HTBI primer set and the Qiagen OneStep RT-PCR kit. The public reads were run again by TCRdb, first through fastp at Q25 and then through MiXCR, and only productive beta chains were kept. Rows with one shared CDR3 protein collapse into an entry with the most common genes and DNA. This sample lists some 800,000 distinct CDR3 sequences; 38% were detected once. Around 10% of the sample comes from the top ten. Specimen: blood. Receptors were obtained from a man between 18 and 29 years old with Graves' hyperthyroidism.

V usage is TRBV19 and J usage is TRBJ2-7; 8 bases align to TRBD2. The V and J ends lost 5 bases and 3 bases, in that order; junction bases with no gene match: 6. The CDR3 has 14 amino acids. Germline CDR1 reads LNHDA; CDR2 reads SQIVND (reference sequence). CDR3: CASSGPTSDYEQYF. CDR3 nucleotide sequence: TGTGCCAGTAGTGGGCCGACTAGCGACTACGAGCAGTACTTC.

This clonotype was observed many times. This chain joins TRBV7-9 and TRBJ1-1; D is undetermined. Germline CDR1 and CDR2: SEHNR and FQNEAQ (reference sequence). The CDR3 is 11 amino acids. Trimming removed 7 bases at V and 8 bases at J, with 11 bases between. This CDR3 is CASTFSGEAFF. The CDR3 DNA is TGTGCCAGCACCTTTTCTGGCGAAGCTTTCTTT.

The chain is built from TRBV7-9 and TRBJ1-4; 9 bases line up with TRBD1. The CDR3 is 17 amino acids. Trimming at V came to 0 bases and at J to 5 bases, leaving 7 bases not matched to a gene. Germline CDR1 reads SEHNR; CDR2 reads FQNEAQ (reference sequence). In DNA, the CDR3 is TGTGCCAGCAGCTTAGCCCGGGACAGGGCCGGCAATGAAAAACTGTTTTTT. Its translation is CASSLARDRAGNEKLFF. The entire variable domain, with the rest obtained from reference TRBV7-9 and TRBJ1-4, is as follows: DTGVSQNPRHKITKRGQNVTFRCDPISEHNRLYWYRQTLGQGPEFLTYFQNEAQLEKSRLLSDRFSAERPKGSFSTLEIQRTEQGDSAMYLCASSLARDRAGNEKLFFGSGTQLSVL.

This rearrangement joins TRBV15 to TRBJ1-5; 9 nucleotides align to TRBD1. CDR1 is LNHNV and CDR2 is YYDKDF in the germline V gene (reference sequence). The CDR3 loop spans 15 amino acids. V shed 4 bases and J 6 bases; nucleotides not matched to a gene: 7. The CDR3 DNA reads as TGTGCCACCAGCATGCGGACAGGGGAAGGTCAGCCCCAGCATTTT. This gives the protein CATSMRTGEGQPQHF.

V gene TRBV4-1 combines with J gene TRBJ2-5, with D possibly being TRBD2 (6 bases). V lost 1 base, J lost 5 bases, and 14 bases lay in between. CDR3 length: 15 amino acids. Germline lookup yields CDR1 MGHRA and CDR2 YSYEKL. Written as DNA, the CDR3 is TGCGCCAGCAGCCAAGTTGGGACTTTAGGCGAGACCCAGTACTTC. Amino acids: CASSQVGTLGETQYF.

The chain is built from TRBV12-3 or TRBV12-4 and TRBJ1-5, with 7 bases fitting TRBD1. V lost 6 bases and J lost 2; bases outside the gene matches: 7. The CDR3 covers 15 residues. Here the CDR3 reads CASSDRERRNQPQHF. The CDR3 DNA is TGTGCCAGCAGCGACAGGGAGCGGCGCAATCAGCCCCAGCATTTT.

The V gene is TRBV9, the J gene TRBJ2-2; 7 bases match TRBD2. Germline CDR1 SGDLS, CDR2 YYNGEE. The ends lost 0 bases at V and 4 bases at J; junction bases unmatched: 6. The CDR3 length is 16 residues. CDR3 region: CASSVETSRLTGELFF. In nucleotides, the CDR3 is TGTGCCAGCAGCGTAGAGACTAGCAGACTCACCGGGGAGCTGTTTTTT.

This clonotype occurred a few times. The germline gene is not matched at one end of the junction; a read error may be the cause. This chain joins TRBV10-3 and TRBJ2-7; 8 bases align to TRBD1. Germline V CDR1 and CDR2: ENHRY, SYGVKD. CDR3 length: 15 amino acids. The CDR3: CASSYPGQGGRKQYF. CDR3 sequence (DNA): TGTGCCAGCAGTTACCCCGGACAGGGTGGAAGGAAGCAGTACTTC.

Points on this clonotype: The junction shows a germline mismatch at one end, possibly a read error. The V gene is TRBV4-1, the J gene TRBJ1-2, with TRBD1 matching 10 bases. The CDR3 contains 15 residues. The germline gives CDR1 MGHRA, CDR2 YSYEKL. The CDR3 DNA sequence: TGTGCCAGCAGCCAAGACAGGGGGCGCGAGGGGGGCTACACCTTC. Translating it yields CASSQDRGREGGYTF.

This chain links TRBV7-2 with TRBJ1-3; 8 nucleotides agree with TRBD1. The CDR3 sequence is 16 residues long. The germline CDR1 and CDR2 sequences are SGHTA and FQGNSA. V lost 5 bases and J lost 8; bases outside the gene matches: 14. CDR3 sequence: CASSVDRGRDGYTIYF. As DNA, the CDR3 is TGTGCCAGCAGCGTTGACAGGGGAAGGGACGGCTACACCATATATTTT.

This clonotype was found many times. V usage is TRBV7-8 and J usage is TRBJ2-2; no definite D call. V was shortened by 5 bases and J by 3 bases, with 4 bases between the two germline ends. Germline CDR1 reads SGHVS; CDR2 reads FQNEAQ. This CDR3 contains 12 residues. CDR3 bases: TGTGCCAGCAGCCAATACACCGGGGAGCTGTTTTTT. This gives the protein CASSQYTGELFF.

Points on this clonotype: At one end the junction does not follow the germline gene, possibly because of a read error. V and J are TRBV5-1 and TRBJ1-1, with TRBD1 matching over 8 bases. The CDR3 is made up of 15 amino acids. Germline V gives CDR1 SGHRS, CDR2 YFSETQ. CDR3 in amino acids: CASSERQGLNTEASF. Here the CDR3 DNA reads TGCGCCAGCAGCGAAAGACAGGGGCTGAACACTGAAGCTTCCTTT.

Ten or more counts support this clonotype. J is TRBJ1-5 and V is TRBV15; 7 bases are a match to TRBD1. The CDR3 sequence is 17 residues long. V dropped 6 bases and J dropped 1; count of bases not matched to a gene: 12. CDR1 is LNHNV and CDR2 is YYDKDF in the germline V gene (reference sequence). The CDR3 loop reads CATSPSTGEYSNQPQHF. Here the CDR3 DNA reads TGTGCCACCAGTCCCTCTACAGGGGAATACAGCAATCAGCCCCAGCATTTT.

This clonotype was observed many times. The rearrangement uses TRBV2 and TRBJ2-2, with 7 bases that match TRBD2. This CDR3 region has 15 residues. The germline V gene encodes CDR1 SNHLY and CDR2 FYNNEI. Unmatched junction bases numbered 12, after V lost 8 bases and J lost 6 bases. CDR3 region: CASVRGAGDAGELFF. For the CDR3, the DNA is TGTGCCAGCGTGCGCGGGGCGGGAGACGCCGGGGAGCTGTTTTTT. The variable domain in full, with the rest retrieved from reference TRBV2 and TRBJ2-2, is EPEVTQTPSHQVTQMGQEVILRCVPISNHLYFYWYRQILGQKVEFLVSFYNNEISEKSEIFDDQFSVERPDGSNFTLKIRSTKLEDSAMYFCASVRGAGDAGELFFGEGSRLTVL.

This clonotype has ten or more counts. CDR3 region: CATSRGAVASGTGELFF. The CDR3 DNA follows: TGTGCCACCAGCAGAGGGGCCGTAGCGAGCGGTACCGGGGAGCTGTTTTTT. V gene TRBV15 combines with J gene TRBJ2-2; a weak D match, TRBD2 (5 bases). CDR3 size: 17 residues. The germline V gene encodes CDR1 LNHNV and CDR2 YYDKDF (reference sequence). Between the trimmed V and J ends, which lost 1 base and 5 bases, there was a span of 17 bases.

A note on this clonotype: A clone one base away is much larger, so this may be a read error. The chain recombines TRBV19 with TRBJ1-1; D not resolved. Trimming took 3 bases from V and 0 from J, leaving 8 bases between them. The CDR3 is 14 residues long. CDR1 and CDR2 (germline): LNHDA, SQIVND (reference sequence). The CDR3 nucleotides are TGTGCCAGTAGTATTGCCCTCATGAACACTGAAGCTTTCTTT. It specifies CASSIALMNTEAFF.

Only a few counts were recorded for this clonotype. This chain joins TRBV7-6 and TRBJ2-5; possible D gene TRBD1, 6 bases. The germline V gene encodes CDR1 SGHVS and CDR2 FNYEAQ. The ends were cut back, 3 bases at V and 7 bases at J, with 15 bases in the middle. The CDR3 sequence is 14 residues long. CDR3 sequence: CASSFTGSPRTQYF. The CDR3 DNA sequence: TGTGCCAGCAGCTTTACAGGGTCGCCAAGGACCCAGTACTTC.

This clonotype was seen at least ten times. The chain links TRBV6-2 or TRBV6-3 to TRBJ2-2, with a weak D call TRBD2 (6 bases). The CDR3 covers 13 residues. CDR1 is MNHEY and CDR2 is SVGEGT in the germline V gene. Trimming pared 5 bases from V and 7 bases from J, leaving 11 bases between. In DNA, the CDR3 is TGTGCCAGCAGTCCTGGGACTGGCGGGGAGCTGTTTTTT. Amino acids: CASSPGTGGELFF.

Comment on this clonotype: A single base separates this from a much larger clone, so it may be a read error. The rearrangement uses TRBV12-3 or TRBV12-4 and TRBJ1-2, with D unclear. This CDR3 has 14 residues. The V end lost 5 bases, the J end lost 5 bases, and 15 bases lay between the germline ends. CDR3 DNA sequence: TGTGCCAGCAGTGACGGTGACCGATATTATGGCTACACCTTC. This translates into CASSDGDRYYGYTF.

This clonotype appeared many times. The chain joins TRBV29-1 to TRBJ1-3; tentatively, D is TRBD1 (6 bases). The V gene lost 0 bases and the J gene lost 4 bases, with 7 bases spanning the gap. Germline V gene sequence: CDR1 SQVTM, CDR2 ANQGSEA. This CDR3 region has 13 residues. The DNA of the CDR3 is TGCAGCGTTGAAGAGGGGGGCGGAAACACCATATATTTT. Amino acid sequence: CSVEEGGGNTIYF.

Remarks on this clonotype: One junction end disagrees with the germline gene, perhaps due to a read error. This chain connects TRBV5-1 to TRBJ2-1; D uncertain. Germline assignment: CDR1 SGHRS and CDR2 YFSETQ. The CDR3 runs 12 residues. The CDR3 protein is CASSLVSNEQFF. CDR3 DNA sequence: TGTGCCAGCAGCTTAGTGAGCAATGAGCAGTTCTTC.

There are many counts of this clonotype. This chain connects TRBV10-3 to TRBJ1-1; D gene unclear. Trimming left V 7 bases short and J 7 bases short, with 10 bases between. Germline V gene lookup returns CDR1 ENHRY and CDR2 SYGVKD. The length of the CDR3 is 11 residues. CDR3 bases: TGTGCCATCACAGCCGGCGGTGAAGCTTTCTTT. Translated, it gives CAITAGGEAFF.

This chain uses TRBV7-9 with TRBJ2-5; 9 bases fit TRBD1. CDR1 SEHNR and CDR2 FQNEAQ come from the germline V gene (reference sequence). J gave up 3 bases and V 5 bases, and 10 bases lay outside the gene matches. The CDR3 runs 16 residues. The CDR3 spells CASSPTDRGGEETQYF. The CDR3 DNA sequence: TGTGCCAGCAGCCCGACGGACAGGGGAGGAGAAGAGACCCAGTACTTC.

This clonotype was observed at least ten times. The chain carries TRBV9 and TRBJ1-6, with 8 bases matching TRBD1. The CDR3 extends over 15 amino acids. The germline CDR1 and CDR2 sequences are SGDLS and YYNGEE. V lost 3 bases and J lost 6; bases outside the gene matches: 5. CDR3 sequence: CASSGMTGVNSPLHF. DNA for the CDR3: TGTGCCAGCAGCGGCATGACAGGGGTTAATTCACCCCTCCACTTT.

This clonotype was counted ten times or more. The J gene is TRBJ2-5, the V gene TRBV2; TRBD1 might be the D (5 bases). The V and J ends lost 7 bases and 4 bases respectively, with 13 bases between them. Germline V lookup: CDR1 SNHLY, CDR2 FYNNEI. The CDR3 extends over 13 amino acids. In DNA, the CDR3 is TGTGCCAGCACCCTGACAGTAGGAGAGACCCAGTACTTC. As protein: CASTLTVGETQYF.

The chain is built from TRBV7-3 and TRBJ1-1; weak D call: TRBD1 (6 bases). The CDR3 spans 16 residues. The V gene lost 4 bases and the J gene lost 5 bases, with 20 bases spanning the gap. Per germline, CDR1 SGHTA and CDR2 FQGTGA. The CDR3 here is CASSSRPDSFGTEAFF. The CDR3 coding sequence is TGTGCCAGCAGCTCAAGACCGGACAGCTTCGGGACTGAAGCTTTCTTT.

This clonotype was recorded at least ten times. The chain recombines TRBV20-1 with TRBJ1-5; D is uncertain. Trimming left V 1 base short and J 6 bases short, with 7 bases between. The CDR3 loop spans 12 amino acids. Germline CDR1 DFQATT, CDR2 SNEGSKA (reference sequence). This chain's CDR3 is CSARAGGQPQHF. CDR3 nucleotide sequence: TGCAGTGCTAGAGCCGGAGGTCAGCCCCAGCATTTT.

This clonotype was seen only a few times. The chain recombines TRBV4-3 with TRBJ1-6, with a tentative D call TRBD1 (5 bases). The CDR3 runs to 15 residues. Germline CDR1 reads LGHNA; CDR2 reads YSLEER. The ends were cut back, 1 base at V and 7 bases at J, with 11 bases in the middle. Here the CDR3 reads CASSQGEGRNSPLHF. The CDR3 nucleotides are TGCGCCAGCAGCCAAGGAGAGGGGCGGAATTCACCCCTCCACTTT.

This sequence joins TRBV6-5 and TRBJ1-2; the D gene is possibly TRBD1 (6 bases). The CDR3 is made up of 16 amino acids. Germline values: CDR1 MNHEY, CDR2 SVGAGI. V lost 5 bases and J lost 8, with 24 bases in between. CDR3 loop: CASSLVRTDWVTGYTF. Written as DNA, the CDR3 is TGTGCCAGCAGTCTCGTGAGGACAGATTGGGTTACCGGCTACACCTTC.

In its sample, this clonotype was seen once. This chain links TRBV29-1 with TRBJ1-1; 8 nucleotides agree with TRBD1. CDR1 is SQVTM and CDR2 is ANQGSEA in the germline V gene. This CDR3 comprises 14 residues. V shed 6 bases and J 7 bases; nucleotides not matched to a gene: 13. The CDR3, as DNA: TGCAGCGTCCCGGGACAGGCGGGATCGGGTGAAGCTTTCTTT. Amino acid sequence: CSVPGQAGSGEAFF.